The next 28 T cell receptor beta chains were all read from a single sample in a study of T cells in Graves' hyperthyroidism and ophthalmopathy. TCR beta CDR3 regions were amplified from RNA transcripts. The study used the HTBI primer set for a first-round RT-PCR of the TCR CDR3. TCRdb re-derived calls from the multiplex PCR reads in MiXCR, one entry per CDR3 protein. The sample holds about 560,000 distinct CDR3 sequences, 16% seen once. Sequencing used blood. These receptors were collected from a woman aged 18 to 35 with Graves' hyperthyroidism.

This clonotype was found once. The chain carries TRBV7-9 and TRBJ2-2, with 16 bases matching TRBD2. Germline CDR1 is SEHNR and CDR2 is FQNEAQ (reference sequence). After removal of 2 bases from V and 5 bases from J, the junction contained 17 bases not matched to a gene. The CDR3 sequence is 22 residues long. CDR3 sequence (DNA): TGTGCCAGCAGCTTACCCTACGGGACTAGCGGGAGGGCTATGGTTGTTACCGGGGAGCTGTTTTTT. Amino acids: CASSLPYGTSGRAMVVTGELFF.

This clonotype has a handful of counts. This chain connects TRBV6-1 to TRBJ1-6; 7 nucleotides agree with TRBD1. Germline values: CDR1 MNHNS, CDR2 SASEGT. V gave up 6 bases and J gave up 9 bases; unmatched junction bases: 11. The CDR3 length is 15 residues. The CDR3 loop is CASRNPGTVSSPLHF. For the CDR3, the DNA is TGTGCCAGCAGAAACCCGGGGACAGTTTCTTCACCCCTCCACTTT.

This clonotype appeared a few times. The rearrangement links TRBV6-1 to TRBJ1-5; no reliable D call. Germline loops: CDR1 MNHNS, CDR2 SASEGT. The CDR3 sequence is 12 residues long. V gave up 10 bases and J gave up 8 bases, with 15 bases separating them. In nucleotides, the CDR3 is TGTGCCACCAGGCGAGGGAAGGAGCCCCAGCATTTT. Protein: CATRRGKEPQHF.

This clonotype was found many times. The chain uses TRBV7-9 and TRBJ1-2, with D tentatively TRBD1 (6 bases). The CDR3 extends over 14 amino acids. Per the germline V gene, CDR1 is SEHNR and CDR2 is FQNEAQ (reference sequence). The V end lost 5 bases, the J end lost 2 bases, and 12 bases lay between the germline ends. The CDR3 spells CASSQGTGNYGYTF. The DNA of the CDR3 is TGTGCCAGCAGCCAAGGAACAGGGAACTATGGCTACACCTTC.

There are a few counts of this clonotype. The chain uses TRBV12-5 and TRBJ2-1, with 10 nucleotides matching TRBD1. Germline CDR1 LGHNT, CDR2 FRNRAP. This CDR3 has 17 amino acids. J gave up 6 bases and V 6 bases, and 14 bases lay outside the gene matches. The CDR3 loop reads CASGQGQGTSPGNEQFF. In DNA form, the CDR3 reads TGTGCTAGTGGCCAGGGACAGGGGACCTCCCCAGGCAATGAGCAGTTCTTC.

This clonotype was recorded many times. The gene calls are TRBV20-1 and TRBJ2-3; 11 nucleotides agree with TRBD2. Trimming cost V 6 bases and J 2 bases; bases outside gene matches: 4. This CDR3 region has 14 residues. In germline, CDR1 is DFQATT, CDR2 SNEGSKA (reference sequence). CDR3 loop: CSANSGRATDTQYF. As DNA, the CDR3 is TGCAGTGCCAATAGCGGGAGGGCCACAGATACGCAGTATTTT.

The chain combines TRBV4-1 with TRBJ1-3; unclear D gene. The CDR3 runs 15 residues. Germline loops: CDR1 MGHRA, CDR2 YSYEKL. With 1 base removed from V and 0 bases from J, the gap between germline ends came to 7 bases. The CDR3 nucleotides are TGCGCCAGCAGCCAAGTTGGGCTCTCTGGAAACACCATATATTTT. Its protein is CASSQVGLSGNTIYF.

This clonotype was seen ten or more times. The chain combines TRBV7-8 with TRBJ2-1; the match to TRBD1 covers 8 bases. Looked up from germline, CDR1 is SGHVS and CDR2 is FQNEAQ. The J segment lost 6 bases and the V segment lost 4 bases, leaving 8 bases of the junction unmatched. This CDR3 contains 15 residues. The CDR3 sequence: CASSSQGAAVNEQFF. The CDR3 nucleotides read TGTGCCAGCAGCTCTCAGGGGGCTGCTGTCAATGAGCAGTTCTTC. Variable domain in full (rest from reference TRBV7-8 and TRBJ2-1): GAGVSQSPRYKVAKRGQDVALRCDPISGHVSLFWYQQALGQGPEFLTYFQNEAQLDKSGLPSDRFFAERPEGSVSTLKIQRTQQEDSAVYLCASSSQGAAVNEQFFGPGTRLTVL.

As for this clonotype: Possible read error: a much larger clone is one base away. The V gene is TRBV28, the J gene TRBJ2-5, with 10 bases that match TRBD2. Germline CDR1 reads MDHEN; CDR2 reads SYDVKM. The CDR3 contains 15 residues. The CDR3 loop reads CASSGLAVLQEAQYF. CDR3 sequence (DNA): TGTGCCAGCAGTGGACTAGCGGTTTTACAAGAGGCCCAGTACTTC.

The chain links TRBV5-1 to TRBJ1-4; D might be TRBD1 (5 bases). The CDR3 sequence is 15 residues long. Trimming took off 1 base at V and 0 bases at J, with 7 bases between the two ends. Germline assignment: CDR1 SGHRS and CDR2 YFSETQ. The CDR3 here is CASSLRDATNEKLFF. The CDR3 DNA reads TGCGCCAGCAGCTTGCGGGACGCAACTAATGAAAAACTGTTTTTT.

This clonotype has a count of ten or more. CDR3 protein: CASSFIGGARNNEQFF. The CDR3 DNA is TGTGCCAGCAGCTTCATTGGGGGTGCGAGAAACAATGAGCAGTTCTTC. The chain couples TRBV11-2 to TRBJ2-1; perhaps D is TRBD1 or TRBD2 (5 bases each). The CDR3 contains 16 residues. Germline CDR1 reads SGHAT; CDR2 reads FQNNGV. V was shortened by 3 bases and J by 5 bases, with 17 bases between the two germline ends.

This clonotype was counted between two and nine times. The rearrangement uses TRBV12-3 or TRBV12-4 and TRBJ1-2, with D hard to call. The CDR3 consists of 14 residues. V lost 2 bases and J 3 bases, leaving 10 bases between the germline ends. This chain's CDR3 is CASSLSNGDYGYTF. The CDR3 region has the DNA TGTGCCAGCAGTTTATCAAACGGTGACTATGGCTACACCTTC.

This clonotype showed up many times. The rearrangement uses TRBV6-1 and TRBJ1-5; D ambiguous. Trimming took off 4 bases at V and 4 bases at J, with 8 bases between the two ends. The germline V gene encodes CDR1 MNHNS and CDR2 SASEGT. The CDR3 contains 13 residues. This CDR3 is CASSGTVNQPQHF. In DNA, the CDR3 is TGTGCCAGCAGTGGAACCGTTAATCAGCCCCAGCATTTT.

V gene TRBV10-3 combines with J gene TRBJ2-7; D possibly uses TRBD1 or TRBD2 (5 bases each). The V gene's germline CDR1 is ENHRY and CDR2 SYGVKD. CDR3 length: 14 amino acids. Trimming took 3 bases from V and 4 from J, leaving 13 bases between them. CDR3 loop: CAISDGDGMYEQYF. The CDR3, as DNA: TGTGCCATCAGTGACGGGGACGGAATGTACGAGCAGTACTTC.

This clonotype was recorded at least ten times. The gene calls are TRBV15 and TRBJ2-7, with TRBD2 identical over 7 bases. The CDR3 covers 14 residues. CDR1 and CDR2 from the germline V gene are LNHNV and YYDKDF (reference sequence). With V trimmed by 1 base and J by 5 bases, 5 bases remained unmatched. The CDR3 sequence: CATSRVSGLNEQYF. The CDR3 bases are TGTGCCACCAGCAGAGTTAGCGGGCTAAACGAGCAGTACTTC.

This clonotype appeared many times. Germline and junction disagree at one end, which may indicate a read error. The chain recombines TRBV27 with TRBJ1-1; perhaps TRBD1 as D (6 bases). The germline CDR1 and CDR2 sequences are MNHEY and SMNVEV (reference sequence). The CDR3 loop spans 15 amino acids. CDR3 protein: CASSLSFTGPAEAFF. The CDR3 DNA is TGTGCCAGCAGTCTATCCTTTACAGGGCCCGCTGAAGCTTTCTTT.

V usage is TRBV29-1 and J usage is TRBJ2-2; unclear D gene. The V gene lost 3 bases and the J gene lost 5 bases, with 7 bases spanning the gap. Germline lookup yields CDR1 SQVTM and CDR2 ANQGSEA. CDR3 length: 12 amino acids. This CDR3 is CSVDFHTGELFF. The CDR3 DNA is TGCAGCGTTGATTTCCATACCGGGGAGCTGTTTTTT.

This clonotype was found a few times. This chain links TRBV5-8 with TRBJ1-5; 11 bases are a match to TRBD1. J gave up 6 bases and V 4 bases, and 6 bases lay outside the gene matches. Per germline, CDR1 SGHTS and CDR2 YDEGEE. The CDR3 contains 15 residues. In DNA form, the CDR3 reads TGTGCCAGCAGCGCCGGGACAGGGGGGGTTCAGCCCCAGCATTTT. Amino acid sequence: CASSAGTGGVQPQHF.

This clonotype occurred many times. V and J are TRBV28 and TRBJ2-7; unclear D gene. Trimming shortened V by 3 bases and J by 2 bases, and 14 bases separated the two germline ends. In germline, CDR1 is MDHEN, CDR2 SYDVKM. This CDR3 comprises 15 residues. In DNA, the CDR3 is TGTGCCAGCAGTTTTACCCGATACACAGCCTACGAGCAGTACTTC. It specifies CASSFTRYTAYEQYF.

This clonotype was picked up a small number of times. The chain couples TRBV6-1 to TRBJ2-2, with 9 bases identical to TRBD1. Germline V CDR1 and CDR2: MNHNS, SASEGT. The CDR3 contains 14 residues. The ends lost 6 bases at V and 6 bases at J; junction bases unmatched: 5. The CDR3 loop is CASRPNRGPGELFF. CDR3 bases: TGTGCCAGCAGACCCAACAGGGGGCCCGGGGAGCTGTTTTTT.

As concerns this clonotype: Given a much more abundant clone one base away, this may be a read error. The chain links TRBV28 to TRBJ2-7; D is perhaps TRBD1 or TRBD2 (5 bases each). The V end was cut by 7 bases, the J end by 7 bases, with 20 bases between. The germline V gene encodes CDR1 MDHEN and CDR2 SYDVKM. There are 14 residues in the CDR3. The DNA of the CDR3 is TGTGCCAGCACCTCCGGATGGGGGAGCAATGAGCAGTACTTC. Amino acids: CASTSGWGSNEQYF.

This clonotype was seen a few times. The genes are TRBV4-1 and TRBJ1-3; D may be TRBD1 (5 bases). The germline V gene encodes CDR1 MGHRA and CDR2 YSYEKL. There are 16 residues in the CDR3. Trimming removed 0 bases from V and 7 bases from J, with 16 bases in between. The CDR3 nucleotides are TGCGCCAGCAGCCAAGAGATCTGGGACTTCTGGAACACCATATATTTT. Protein product: CASSQEIWDFWNTIYF.

A few counts support this clonotype. This chain joins TRBV7-9 and TRBJ2-5; D gene uncertain. From germline, CDR1 is SEHNR and CDR2 FQNEAQ (reference sequence). The V end lost 5 bases, the J end lost 2 bases, and 18 bases lay between the germline ends. The CDR3 spans 16 residues. DNA for the CDR3: TGTGCCAGCAGCCGCGTAAAGGGTTTATTACAAGAGACCCAGTACTTC. It translates to CASSRVKGLLQETQYF.

The chain couples TRBV5-5 to TRBJ2-7; 11 bases agree with TRBD1. Germline CDR1 is SGHKS and CDR2 is YYEKEE (reference sequence). CDR3 length: 15 residues. Trimming cost V 5 bases and J 0 bases; bases outside gene matches: 4. The CDR3 here is CASSWGTGGSYEQYF. CDR3 nucleotide sequence: TGTGCCAGCAGTTGGGGGACAGGGGGCTCCTACGAGCAGTACTTC.

This clonotype was counted ten times or more. This chain links TRBV6-1 with TRBJ1-1; the D is unclear. V was trimmed by 5 bases and J by 1 base, leaving 14 bases between them. This CDR3 is 15 amino acids long. Germline V CDR1 and CDR2: MNHNS, SASEGT. CDR3 protein: CASSPQVGENTEAFF. Here the CDR3 DNA reads TGTGCCAGCAGTCCCCAGGTCGGAGAGAACACTGAAGCTTTCTTT.

At least ten counts were recorded for this clonotype. V usage is TRBV28 and J usage is TRBJ2-7, with 10 bases aligning to TRBD1. Per germline, CDR1 MDHEN and CDR2 SYDVKM. V lost 6 bases, J lost 4 bases, and 9 bases stayed unmatched. The CDR3 loop spans 15 amino acids. The CDR3: CASRSRQGAGYEQYF. The CDR3 DNA reads as TGTGCCAGCAGATCTCGACAGGGGGCGGGTTACGAGCAGTACTTC.

At least ten counts were recorded for this clonotype. The chain recombines TRBV28 with TRBJ2-5; no clear D. Germline V CDR1 and CDR2: MDHEN, SYDVKM. This CDR3 region has 14 residues. The V end lost 3 bases, the J end lost 1 base, and 9 bases lay between the germline ends. CDR3 sequence (DNA): TGTGCCAGCAGTTTGGACGGCTCCCAAGAGACCCAGTACTTC. Translated: CASSLDGSQETQYF. The full variable domain, its missing parts supplied by reference TRBV28 and TRBJ2-5, is DVKVTQSSRYLVKRTGEKVFLECVQDMDHENMFWYRQDPGLGLRLIYFSYDVKMKEKGDIPEGYSVSREKKERFSLILESASTNQTSMYLCASSLDGSQETQYFGPGTRLLVL.

The chain links TRBV5-6 to TRBJ2-7, with D perhaps TRBD2 (5 bases). Germline CDR1 reads SGHDT; CDR2 reads YYEEEE. The length of the CDR3 is 14 residues. V shed 2 bases and J shed 5 bases, with 14 bases lying between them. Here the CDR3 reads CASSLILGGHEQYF. CDR3 nucleotides: TGTGCCAGCAGCTTAATCCTGGGCGGGCACGAGCAGTACTTC.